The rows below give T cell receptor beta chains drawn from one sample of a study of blood T cell repertoires in COVID-19. Using immunoSEQ multiplex PCR, the repertoire was profiled, and TCRdb retains in-frame clones only, with some absent. Of some 150,000 clones listed, 90% are singletons. The source material was peripheral blood. These receptors were taken from a woman aged 80 or over with acute or convalescent COVID-19. The CDR3 runs from the conserved cysteine through the conserved F or W. D genes are given only for firm matches. The listing skips clone size in some rows; elsewhere it reads once, few, many or a size class.

abundance: .
v_gene: TRBV30
j_gene: TRBJ1-5
d_gene: .
CDR3aa: CAWGGAQPQHF
CDR3nt: TGTGCCTGGGGGGGGGCTCAGCCCCAGCATTTT

abundance: .
v_gene: TRBV13
j_gene: TRBJ2-7
d_gene: TRBD1
CDR3aa: CASRQGTYSYEQYF
CDR3nt: TGTGCCAGTCGACAGGGAACTTACTCCTACGAGCAGTACTTC

abundance: .
v_gene: TRBV3-1/TRBV3-2
j_gene: TRBJ2-7
d_gene: .
CDR3aa: CASSQGPRGEQYF
CDR3nt: TGTGCCAGCAGCCAAGGTCCCCGGGGGGAGCAGTACTTC

abundance: .
v_gene: TRBV25-1
j_gene: TRBJ2-7
d_gene: .
CDR3aa: CASSELRTLIGEQYF
CDR3nt: TGTGCCAGCAGTGAATTACGGACATTAATCGGTGAGCAGTACTTC

abundance: .
v_gene: TRBV5-1
j_gene: TRBJ1-1
d_gene: .
CDR3aa: CASSLVVDSGTNTEAFF
CDR3nt: TGCGCCAGCAGCTTGGTCGTTGACAGCGGGACCAACACTGAAGCTTTCTTT

abundance: .
v_gene: TRBV12-5
j_gene: TRBJ2-5
d_gene: TRBD2
CDR3aa: CASGLVITSGEETQYF
CDR3nt: TGTGCTAGTGGTTTGGTAATCACTAGCGGGGAAGAGACCCAGTACTTC

abundance: .
v_gene: TRBV20-1
j_gene: TRBJ1-3
d_gene: .
CDR3aa: CSASTTGLGNTIYF
CDR3nt: TGCAGTGCTAGTACTACAGGGTTAGGAAACACCATATATTTT

abundance: few
v_gene: TRBV19
j_gene: TRBJ1-3
d_gene: TRBD1
CDR3aa: CASSRPGTVGNTIYF
CDR3nt: TGTGCCAGTAGTCGTCCCGGGACAGTAGGAAACACCATATATTTT

abundance: .
v_gene: TRBV4-2
j_gene: TRBJ1-5
d_gene: .
CDR3aa: CASSQDLQARGPQHF
CDR3nt: TGTGCCAGCAGCCAAGATCTGCAGGCGCGGGGGCCCCAGCATTTT

abundance: .
v_gene: TRBV10-2
j_gene: TRBJ1-1
d_gene: .
CDR3aa: CASKEQINTEAFF
CDR3nt: TGCGCCAGCAAGGAACAGATAAACACTGAAGCTTTCTTT

abundance: .
v_gene: TRBV2
j_gene: TRBJ1-2
d_gene: .
CDR3aa: CASSQNNYGYTF
CDR3nt: TGTGCCAGCAGTCAAAATAACTATGGCTACACCTTC

abundance: once
v_gene: TRBV5-5
j_gene: TRBJ1-5
d_gene: TRBD1
CDR3aa: CASSLSAGGGNQPQHF
CDR3nt: TGTGCCAGCAGCTTATCGGCAGGGGGCGGCAATCAGCCCCAGCATTTT

abundance: .
v_gene: TRBV4-3
j_gene: TRBJ1-2
d_gene: .
CDR3aa: CASSQDRGRFGGYGYTF
CDR3nt: TGCGCCAGCAGCCAAGACAGGGGCCGCTTTGGGGGCTATGGCTACACCTTC

abundance: once
v_gene: TRBV6-6
j_gene: TRBJ1-2
d_gene: TRBD1
CDR3aa: CASSGTGPSNYGYTF
CDR3nt: TGTGCCAGCAGTGGGACAGGCCCCTCGAACTATGGCTACACCTTC

abundance: .
v_gene: TRBV5-1
j_gene: TRBJ2-1
d_gene: TRBD2
CDR3aa: CASSLVLRGGTNEQFF
CDR3nt: TGCGCCAGCAGCTTGGTCCTCCGGGGGGGCACCAATGAGCAGTTCTTC

abundance: .
v_gene: TRBV5-1
j_gene: TRBJ1-2
d_gene: .
CDR3aa: CASSLDDLEGYTF
CDR3nt: TGCGCCAGCAGCTTGGACGATCTGGAGGGCTACACCTTC

abundance: .
v_gene: TRBV12-3/TRBV12-4
j_gene: TRBJ1-2
d_gene: .
CDR3aa: CASSLSQGYGYTF
CDR3nt: TGTGCCAGCAGTTTATCCCAGGGGTATGGCTACACCTTC

abundance: .
v_gene: TRBV18
j_gene: TRBJ1-1
d_gene: .
CDR3aa: CASSPAQGSEAFF
CDR3nt: TGTGCCAGCTCACCAGCCCAGGGCTCTGAAGCTTTCTTT

abundance: .
v_gene: TRBV19
j_gene: TRBJ2-1
d_gene: .
CDR3aa: CASSMQGALGEQFF
CDR3nt: TGTGCCAGTAGTATGCAGGGTGCCTTGGGTGAGCAGTTCTTC

abundance: .
v_gene: TRBV25-1
j_gene: TRBJ2-3
d_gene: .
CDR3aa: CASSLRQGSDTQYF
CDR3nt: TGTGCCAGCAGTTTGCGGCAGGGCTCAGATACGCAGTATTTT

abundance: .
v_gene: TRBV9
j_gene: TRBJ1-3
d_gene: .
CDR3aa: CASSVALGNGNTIYF
CDR3nt: TGTGCCAGCAGCGTAGCTCTTGGCAATGGAAACACCATATATTTT

abundance: once
v_gene: TRBV5-1
j_gene: TRBJ2-7
d_gene: .
CDR3aa: CASSLDRVGEQYF
CDR3nt: TGCGCCAGCAGCTTGGACAGGGTGGGGGAGCAGTACTTC